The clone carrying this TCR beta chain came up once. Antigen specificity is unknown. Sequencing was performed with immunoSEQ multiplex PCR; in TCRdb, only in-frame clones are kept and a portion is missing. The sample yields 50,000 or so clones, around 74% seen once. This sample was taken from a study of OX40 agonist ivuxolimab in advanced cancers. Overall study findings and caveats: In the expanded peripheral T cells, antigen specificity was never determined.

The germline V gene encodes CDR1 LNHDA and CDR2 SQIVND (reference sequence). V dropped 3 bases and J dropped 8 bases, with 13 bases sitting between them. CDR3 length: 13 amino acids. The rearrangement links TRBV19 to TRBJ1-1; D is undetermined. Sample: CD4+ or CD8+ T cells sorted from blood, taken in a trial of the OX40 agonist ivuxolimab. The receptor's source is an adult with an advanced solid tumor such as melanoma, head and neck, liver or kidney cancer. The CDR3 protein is CASSIRTAMEAFF. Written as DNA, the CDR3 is TGTGCCAGTAGTATCCGGACGGCGATGGAAGCTTTCTTT. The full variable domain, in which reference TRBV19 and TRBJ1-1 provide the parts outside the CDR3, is DGGITQSPKYLFRKEGQNVTLSCEQNLNHDAMYWYRQDPGQGLRLIYYSQIVNDFQKGDIAEGYSVSREKKESFPLTVTSAQKNPTAFYLCASSIRTAMEAFFGQGTRLTVV.